Described below is a single T cell receptor beta chain sequence and its context. The sample is drawn from a study of shared clonotypes between healthy human individuals. Germline V lookup: CDR1 KGHSH, CDR2 LQKENI. The CDR3 totals 12 residues. V was pared by 2 bases and J by 5 bases, with 4 bases between. Terminally differentiated effector memory CD45RA+ cells were excluded by CCR7 positive selection of CD45RO-negative cells. Clones were read by immunoSEQ multiplex PCR, and TCRdb kept only the in-frame ones, dropping some. The sample yields approximately 720,000 clones, 92% seen once. The sample consisted of naive CD8+ T cells sorted from blood. The chain has TRBV18 and TRBJ1-5, with unresolved D. The receptor comes from a man younger than 45 in good health. The CDR3 DNA sequence: TGTGCCAGCTCACCAGGGTATCAGCCCCAGCATTTT. It is translated as CASSPGYQPQHF.